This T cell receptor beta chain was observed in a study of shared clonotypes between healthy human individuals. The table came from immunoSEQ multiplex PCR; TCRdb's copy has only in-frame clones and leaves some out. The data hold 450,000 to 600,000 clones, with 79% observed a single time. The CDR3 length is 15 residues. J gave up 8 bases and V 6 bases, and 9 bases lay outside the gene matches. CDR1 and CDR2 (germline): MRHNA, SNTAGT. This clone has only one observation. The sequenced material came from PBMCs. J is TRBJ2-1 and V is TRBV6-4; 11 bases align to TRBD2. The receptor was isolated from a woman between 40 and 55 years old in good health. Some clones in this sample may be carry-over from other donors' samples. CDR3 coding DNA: TGTGCCAGCAGACAACTAGCGGGAGACTTAGATGAGCAGTTCTTC. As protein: CASRQLAGDLDEQFF.